These 21 T cell receptor beta chains came from one sample sequenced in a study of graft-versus-host responses after intestinal transplantation. Using immunoSEQ multiplex PCR, the repertoire was profiled, and TCRdb retains in-frame clones only, with some absent. The sample lists approximately 90,000 clones, around 90% occurring once. These TCRs' antigens remain unknown. Here the sequenced sample was unstimulated CD4+ T cells sorted from spleen or lymph node cells, taken before transplant. Source of these receptors: a human donor who was the organ donor for an intestinal transplant.

The V call is TRBV6-5, the J call TRBJ1-4; D may be TRBD1 (6 bases). V was trimmed by 6 bases and J by 4 bases, leaving 15 bases between them. The CDR3 has 15 residues. Germline values: CDR1 MNHEY, CDR2 SVGAGI. The CDR3 DNA follows: TGTGCCAGCAGCCCCCGGGCAGGGGTTAATGAAAAACTGTTTTTT. Translated: CASSPRAGVNEKLFF.

This rearrangement joins TRBV7-9 to TRBJ2-3; D perhaps matches TRBD1 (6 bases). The CDR3 is 14 amino acids. V dropped 7 bases and J dropped 2 bases, with 13 bases sitting between them. Germline assignment: CDR1 SEHNR and CDR2 FQNEAQ (reference sequence). The CDR3: CASIGGPPTDTQYF. In nucleotides, the CDR3 is TGTGCCAGCATAGGGGGTCCCCCCACAGATACGCAGTATTTT. The whole variable domain, filled in from reference TRBV7-9 and TRBJ2-3, reads DTGVSQNPRHKITKRGQNVTFRCDPISEHNRLYWYRQTLGQGPEFLTYFQNEAQLEKSRLLSDRFSAERPKGSFSTLEIQRTEQGDSAMYLCASIGGPPTDTQYFGPGTRLTVL.

This chain connects TRBV2 to TRBJ1-5; the D is unclear. CDR1 is SNHLY and CDR2 is FYNNEI in the germline V gene. Trimming pared 4 bases from V and 7 bases from J, leaving 8 bases between. The length of the CDR3 is 12 residues. CDR3 amino acids: CASSVEGQPQHF. The DNA for the CDR3 is TGTGCCAGCAGTGTTGAGGGACAGCCCCAGCATTTT.

The chain joins TRBV7-3 to TRBJ2-1, with TRBD1 matching 7 bases. Trimming cost V 5 bases and J 8 bases; bases outside gene matches: 3. Per the germline V gene, CDR1 is SGHTA and CDR2 is FQGTGA. This CDR3 spans 12 amino acids. The CDR3, as DNA: TGTGCCAGCAGCCCGACAGGGCATGAGCAGTTCTTC. Translated: CASSPTGHEQFF.

This CDR3 reads CASSPWTSGSSYEQYF. The DNA of the CDR3 is TGCGCCAGCAGCCCGTGGACTAGCGGGAGCTCCTACGAGCAGTACTTC. The V and J genes are TRBV5-1 and TRBJ2-7; 13 bases map to TRBD2. The germline V gene has CDR1 SGHRS and CDR2 YFSETQ. J was trimmed by 0 bases and V by 4 bases; bases with no gene match: 4. This CDR3 contains 16 residues. The entire variable domain, with the rest obtained from reference TRBV5-1 and TRBJ2-7, is as follows: KAGVTQTPRYLIKTRGQQVTLSCSPISGHRSVSWYQQTPGQGLQFLFEYFSETQRNKGNFPGRFSGRQFSNSRSEMNVSTLELGDSALYLCASSPWTSGSSYEQYFGPGTRLTVT.

The chain recombines TRBV5-4 with TRBJ2-1; D call uncertain. This CDR3 has 18 residues. Germline values: CDR1 SGHNT, CDR2 YYREEE (reference sequence). Between the trimmed V and J ends, which lost 2 bases and 0 bases, there was a span of 18 bases. The CDR3 is CASSLGLGSRSSYNEQFF. In nucleotides, the CDR3 is TGTGCCAGCAGCTTAGGATTAGGCAGTCGGAGCTCCTACAATGAGCAGTTCTTC. Full variable domain (remainder filled in from reference TRBV5-4 and TRBJ2-1): ETGVTQSPTHLIKTRGQQVTLRCSSQSGHNTVSWYQQALGQGPQFIFQYYREEENGRGNFPPRFSGLQFPNYSSELNVNALELDDSALYLCASSLGLGSRSSYNEQFFGPGTRLTVL.

The chain carries TRBV6-6 and TRBJ1-2, with TRBD1 matching over 7 bases. J was trimmed by 0 bases and V by 6 bases; bases with no gene match: 7. Germline lookup yields CDR1 MNHNY and CDR2 SVGAGI (reference sequence). The CDR3 runs to 15 residues. In nucleotides, the CDR3 is TGTGCCAGCAGAGCTGACAGGGAGACTAACTATGGCTACACCTTC. Its protein is CASRADRETNYGYTF.

This rearrangement joins TRBV7-9 to TRBJ2-1, with TRBD1 as a possible D gene (5 bases). The CDR3 has 14 amino acids. Germline-derived CDR1 and CDR2 are SEHNR and FQNEAQ (reference sequence). The V and J ends lost 5 bases and 3 bases respectively, with 11 bases between them. CDR3 amino acids: CASSLMTVYNEQFF. Here the CDR3 DNA reads TGTGCCAGCAGCCTAATGACAGTCTACAATGAGCAGTTCTTC.

V and J are TRBV11-3 and TRBJ2-5; 7 nucleotides line up with TRBD2. CDR3 size: 14 residues. The germline V gene has CDR1 SGHNT and CDR2 YENEEA. V trimming: 4 bases; J trimming: 4 bases; junction bases outside the gene matches: 6. In nucleotides, the CDR3 is TGTGCCAGCAGCTCCACAGCGGGGAGAGAGACCCAGTACTTC. Translation gives CASSSTAGRETQYF.

The sample holds one count of this clone. The chain couples TRBV5-1 to TRBJ2-1; D gene ambiguous. The germline V gene encodes CDR1 SGHRS and CDR2 YFSETQ. This CDR3 spans 12 amino acids. V was shortened by 4 bases and J by 4 bases, with 6 bases between the two germline ends. For the CDR3, the DNA is TGCGCCAGCAGCGTATATTACAATGAGCAGTTCTTC. It is translated as CASSVYYNEQFF.

CDR3 in amino acids: CASSLGQVGPNQPQHF. The CDR3 nucleotides read TGTGCCAGCAGCTTGGGCCAGGTCGGCCCCAATCAGCCCCAGCATTTT. The rearrangement links TRBV5-8 to TRBJ1-5; D is uncertain. V shed 0 bases and J shed 3 bases, with 13 bases lying between them. Germline values: CDR1 SGHTS, CDR2 YDEGEE. This CDR3 region has 16 residues.

The rearrangement uses TRBV2 and TRBJ2-1, with unresolved D. Trimming left V 5 bases short and J 4 bases short, with 9 bases between. CDR1 is SNHLY and CDR2 is FYNNEI in the germline V gene. This CDR3 has 13 amino acids. The CDR3 nucleotides read TGTGCCAGCAGTCTGGAGCAATACAATGAGCAGTTCTTC. Residues: CASSLEQYNEQFF.

V and J are TRBV18 and TRBJ1-4; D is perhaps TRBD1 (6 bases). The CDR3 contains 16 residues. Germline CDR1 is KGHSH and CDR2 is LQKENI. V dropped 4 bases and J dropped 0 bases, with 12 bases sitting between them. In DNA, the CDR3 is TGTGCCAGCTCACTTCAGGGGAGCTCAACTAATGAAAAACTGTTTTTT. It yields the protein CASSLQGSSTNEKLFF.

This clone appeared once. The rearrangement joins TRBV2 to TRBJ1-3; D uncertain. Trimming cost V 3 bases and J 2 bases, with 8 bases left between them. There are 14 residues in the CDR3. Germline CDR1 reads SNHLY; CDR2 reads FYNNEI. CDR3 loop: CASSEPWPGNTIYF. The CDR3 nucleotides are TGTGCCAGCAGTGAGCCGTGGCCTGGAAACACCATATATTTT.

J is TRBJ1-6 and V is TRBV6-1, with TRBD1 as a possible D gene (5 bases). The germline V gene has CDR1 MNHNS and CDR2 SASEGT. This CDR3 region has 16 residues. Trimming left V 3 bases short and J 8 bases short, with 17 bases between. DNA for the CDR3: TGTGCCAGCAGTGAGATCCTATCCACAGGTTATTCACCCCTCCACTTT. Its translation is CASSEILSTGYSPLHF.

The chain couples TRBV11-2 to TRBJ2-7; 9 bases line up with TRBD2. Losses at the gene ends were 5 bases for V and 9 bases for J; bases not matched to a gene: 8. The length of the CDR3 is 13 residues. Germline V gene sequence: CDR1 SGHAT, CDR2 FQNNGV. Here the CDR3 reads CASSPGLAQWQYF. As DNA, the CDR3 is TGTGCCAGCAGCCCGGGACTAGCCCAGTGGCAGTACTTC. Complete variable domain (other parts from reference TRBV11-2 and TRBJ2-7): EAGVAQSPRYKIIEKRQSVAFWCNPISGHATLYWYQQILGQGPKLLIQFQNNGVVDDSQLPKDRFSAERLKGVDSTLKIQPAKLEDSAVYLCASSPGLAQWQYFGPGTRLTVT.

The genes are TRBV7-5 and TRBJ2-2; the table's D call, TRBD2, has no DNA check behind it. TRBV7-5 is termed a pseudogene. This CDR3 comprises 16 residues. The CDR3 sequence is CARSALAGGNTGELFF. The CDR3 DNA is TGTGCCAGAAGCGCACTAGCGGGGGGGAACACCGGGGAGCTGTTTTTT.

The chain employs TRBV5-1 and TRBJ1-5; tentative D call: TRBD1 (6 bases). The germline V and J ends were trimmed by 4 bases and 1 base, with 15 bases remaining between them. The CDR3 has 16 amino acids. From germline, CDR1 is SGHRS and CDR2 YFSETQ. For the CDR3, the DNA is TGCGCCAGCAGCGCTCATCCAGGGGCAAGCAATCAGCCCCAGCATTTT. Its protein product is CASSAHPGASNQPQHF.

The chain uses TRBV5-1 and TRBJ2-1; 10 positions agree with TRBD2. The V gene end was trimmed by 4 bases and the J gene end by 4 bases; junction bases not matched to a gene: 8. The CDR3 extends over 16 amino acids. Germline CDR1 SGHRS, CDR2 YFSETQ. DNA for the CDR3: TGCGCCAGCAGCGCCCGAACTAGCGGGGCTTACAATGAGCAGTTCTTC. This translates into CASSARTSGAYNEQFF. Full variable domain (outside the CDR3, taken from reference TRBV5-1 and TRBJ2-1): KAGVTQTPRYLIKTRGQQVTLSCSPISGHRSVSWYQQTPGQGLQFLFEYFSETQRNKGNFPGRFSGRQFSNSRSEMNVSTLELGDSALYLCASSARTSGAYNEQFFGPGTRLTVL.

V is TRBV11-2 and J is TRBJ2-3; 7 bases are a match to TRBD1. Losses at the gene ends were 5 bases for V and 6 bases for J; bases not matched to a gene: 11. From germline, CDR1 is SGHAT and CDR2 FQNNGV. The CDR3 loop spans 15 amino acids. CDR3 in DNA: TGTGCCAGCAGCCCGAAGGGGGCCTCATCTGATACGCAGTATTTT. It encodes CASSPKGASSDTQYF.

J is TRBJ2-3 and V is TRBV5-4; possibly TRBD1 for D (6 bases). This CDR3 comprises 16 residues. Between the trimmed V and J ends, which lost 6 bases and 2 bases, there was a span of 19 bases. Germline V gives CDR1 SGHNT, CDR2 YYREEE (reference sequence). The CDR3 here is CASTRRGGVDTDTQYF. CDR3 in DNA: TGTGCCAGCACCCGCCGAGGGGGTGTGGACACAGATACGCAGTATTTT.